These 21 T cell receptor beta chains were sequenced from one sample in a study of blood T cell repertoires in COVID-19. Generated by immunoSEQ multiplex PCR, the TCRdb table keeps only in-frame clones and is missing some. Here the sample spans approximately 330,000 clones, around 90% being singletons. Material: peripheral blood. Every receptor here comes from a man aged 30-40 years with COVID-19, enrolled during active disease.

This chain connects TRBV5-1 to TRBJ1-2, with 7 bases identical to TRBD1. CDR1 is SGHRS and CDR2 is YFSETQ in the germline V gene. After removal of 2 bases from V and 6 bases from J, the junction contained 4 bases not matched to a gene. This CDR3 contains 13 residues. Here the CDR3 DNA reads TGCGCCAGCAGCTTTTCACAGGGGAATGGCTACACCTTC. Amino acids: CASSFSQGNGYTF.

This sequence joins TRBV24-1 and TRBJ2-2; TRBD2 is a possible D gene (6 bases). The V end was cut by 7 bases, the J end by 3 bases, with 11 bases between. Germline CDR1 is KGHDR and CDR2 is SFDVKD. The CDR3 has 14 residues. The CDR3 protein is CATRGREDTGELFF. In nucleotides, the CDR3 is TGTGCCACCAGGGGCAGGGAGGACACCGGGGAGCTGTTTTTT.

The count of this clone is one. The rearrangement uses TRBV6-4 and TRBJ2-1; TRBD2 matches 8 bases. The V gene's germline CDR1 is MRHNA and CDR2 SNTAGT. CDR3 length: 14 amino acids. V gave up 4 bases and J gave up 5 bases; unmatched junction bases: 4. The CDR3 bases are TGTGCCAGCAGTGCAGCGGGAGCGAACAATGAGCAGTTCTTC. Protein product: CASSAAGANNEQFF.

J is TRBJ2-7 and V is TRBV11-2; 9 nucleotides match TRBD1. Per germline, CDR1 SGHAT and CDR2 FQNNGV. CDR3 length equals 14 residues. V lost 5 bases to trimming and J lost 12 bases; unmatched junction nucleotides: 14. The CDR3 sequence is CASSTATGGILLYF. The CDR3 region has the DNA TGTGCCAGCAGCACTGCGACAGGGGGTATTCTTTTGTACTTC.

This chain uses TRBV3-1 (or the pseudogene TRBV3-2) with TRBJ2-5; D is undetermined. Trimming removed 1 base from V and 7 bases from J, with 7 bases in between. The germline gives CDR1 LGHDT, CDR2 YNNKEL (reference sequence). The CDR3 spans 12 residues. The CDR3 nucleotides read TGTGCCAGCAGCCAAGCCACCGGGACCCAGTACTTC. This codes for CASSQATGTQYF.

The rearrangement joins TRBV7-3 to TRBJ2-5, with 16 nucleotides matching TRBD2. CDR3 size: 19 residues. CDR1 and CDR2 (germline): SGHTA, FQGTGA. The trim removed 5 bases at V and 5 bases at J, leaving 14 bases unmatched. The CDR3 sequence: CASSERLGLAGGPWETQYF. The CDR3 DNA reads TGTGCCAGCAGCGAACGGTTGGGACTAGCGGGAGGGCCCTGGGAGACCCAGTACTTC.

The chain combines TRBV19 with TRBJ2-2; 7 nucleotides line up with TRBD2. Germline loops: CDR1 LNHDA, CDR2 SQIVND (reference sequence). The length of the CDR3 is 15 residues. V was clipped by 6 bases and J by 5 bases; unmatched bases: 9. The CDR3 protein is CASSRTRGTTGELFF. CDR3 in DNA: TGTGCCAGTAGCCGGACTAGAGGAACTACCGGGGAGCTGTTTTTT.

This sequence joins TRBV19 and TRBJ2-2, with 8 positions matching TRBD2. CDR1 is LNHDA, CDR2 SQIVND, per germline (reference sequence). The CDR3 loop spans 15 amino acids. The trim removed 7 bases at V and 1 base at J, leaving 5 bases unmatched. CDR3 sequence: CASTPRGGNTGELFF. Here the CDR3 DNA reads TGTGCCAGTACCCCTCGGGGGGGGAACACCGGGGAGCTGTTTTTT.

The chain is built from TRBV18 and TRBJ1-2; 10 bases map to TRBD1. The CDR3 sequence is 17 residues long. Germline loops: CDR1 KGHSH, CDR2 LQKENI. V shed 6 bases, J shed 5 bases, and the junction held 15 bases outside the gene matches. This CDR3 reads CASSTTGQGVVGYGYTF. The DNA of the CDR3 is TGTGCCAGCTCCACGACCGGACAGGGGGTAGTAGGGTATGGCTACACCTTC.

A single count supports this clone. The CDR3 protein is CASSARRQGAGSTEAFF. Here the CDR3 DNA reads TGTGCCAGCAGTGCCCGGCGACAGGGGGCAGGGAGCACTGAAGCTTTCTTT. The chain uses TRBV2 and TRBJ1-1; 10 bases are shared with TRBD1. The V segment lost 4 bases and the J segment 4 bases; nucleotides outside the gene matches: 12. The CDR3 extends over 17 amino acids. Germline CDR1 and CDR2: SNHLY and FYNNEI.

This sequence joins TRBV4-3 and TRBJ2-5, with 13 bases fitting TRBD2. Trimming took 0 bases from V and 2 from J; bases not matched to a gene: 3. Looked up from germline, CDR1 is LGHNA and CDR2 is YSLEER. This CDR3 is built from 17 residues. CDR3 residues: CASSQDRGLAGQETQYF. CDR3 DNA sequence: TGCGCCAGCAGCCAAGATCGGGGACTAGCGGGACAAGAGACCCAGTACTTC.

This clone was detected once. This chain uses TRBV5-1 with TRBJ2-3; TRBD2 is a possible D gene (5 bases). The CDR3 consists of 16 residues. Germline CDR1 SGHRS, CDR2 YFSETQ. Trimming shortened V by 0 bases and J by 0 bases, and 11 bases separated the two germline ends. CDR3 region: CASSLEGGLSTDTQYF. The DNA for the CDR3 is TGCGCCAGCAGCTTGGAGGGCGGGCTCAGCACAGATACGCAGTATTTT.

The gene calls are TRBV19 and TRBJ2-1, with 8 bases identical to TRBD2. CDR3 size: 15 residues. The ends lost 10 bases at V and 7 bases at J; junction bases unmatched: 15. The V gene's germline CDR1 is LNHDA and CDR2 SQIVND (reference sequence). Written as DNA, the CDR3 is TGTGCCACTACTGCTGGGCTGGGACTAGTAAATGAGCAGTTCTTC. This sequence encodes CATTAGLGLVNEQFF.

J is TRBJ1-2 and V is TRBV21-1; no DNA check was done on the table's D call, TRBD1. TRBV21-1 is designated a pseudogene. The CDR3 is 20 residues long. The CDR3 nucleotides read TGTGCCAGCAGCCCAACCGAAGGGGGACAGGGATCGAGAGCTAACTATGGCTACACCTTC. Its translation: CASSPTEGGQGSRANYGYTF.

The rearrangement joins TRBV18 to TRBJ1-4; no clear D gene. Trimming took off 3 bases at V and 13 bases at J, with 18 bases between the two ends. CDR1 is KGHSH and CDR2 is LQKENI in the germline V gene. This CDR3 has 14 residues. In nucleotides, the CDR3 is TGTGCCAGCTCACCGCCTAGCCGGACTACGGGACTGTTTTTT. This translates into CASSPPSRTTGLFF.

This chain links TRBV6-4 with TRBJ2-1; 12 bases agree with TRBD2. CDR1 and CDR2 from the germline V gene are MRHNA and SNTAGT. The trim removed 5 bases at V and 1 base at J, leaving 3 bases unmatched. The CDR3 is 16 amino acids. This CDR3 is CASSNGLAGSYNEQFF. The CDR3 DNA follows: TGTGCCAGCAGTAATGGACTAGCGGGATCCTACAATGAGCAGTTCTTC.

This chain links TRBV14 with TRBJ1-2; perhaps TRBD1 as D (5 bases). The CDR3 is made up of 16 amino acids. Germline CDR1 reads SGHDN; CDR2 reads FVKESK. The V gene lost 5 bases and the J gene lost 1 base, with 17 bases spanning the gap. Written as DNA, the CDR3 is TGTGCCAGCAGCAACCTCGGGGGGATCAATAACTATGGCTACACCTTC. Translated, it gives CASSNLGGINNYGYTF.

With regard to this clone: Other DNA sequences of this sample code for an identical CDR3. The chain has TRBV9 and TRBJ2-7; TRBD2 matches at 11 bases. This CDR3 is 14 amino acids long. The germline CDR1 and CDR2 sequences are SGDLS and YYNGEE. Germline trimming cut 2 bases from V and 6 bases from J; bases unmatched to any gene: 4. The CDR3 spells CASSVSGRAGEQYF. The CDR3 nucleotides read TGTGCCAGCAGCGTTAGCGGGAGGGCCGGCGAGCAGTACTTC.

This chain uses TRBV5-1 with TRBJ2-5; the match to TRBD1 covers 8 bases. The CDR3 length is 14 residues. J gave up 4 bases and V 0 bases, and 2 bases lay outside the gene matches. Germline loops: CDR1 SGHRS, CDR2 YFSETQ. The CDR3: CASSLGQGSETQYF. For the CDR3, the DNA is TGCGCCAGCAGCTTGGGACAGGGGTCAGAGACCCAGTACTTC.

This chain's CDR3 is CASSSGSVNIQYF. The DNA for the CDR3 is TGTGCCAGCAGTAGCGGGTCCGTAAACATTCAGTACTTC. This sequence joins TRBV3-1 (or the pseudogene TRBV3-2) and TRBJ2-4, with 7 bases fitting TRBD2. Germline CDR1 reads LGHDT; CDR2 reads YNNKEL (reference sequence). The CDR3 runs to 13 residues. V lost 6 bases to trimming and J lost 6 bases; unmatched junction nucleotides: 5.

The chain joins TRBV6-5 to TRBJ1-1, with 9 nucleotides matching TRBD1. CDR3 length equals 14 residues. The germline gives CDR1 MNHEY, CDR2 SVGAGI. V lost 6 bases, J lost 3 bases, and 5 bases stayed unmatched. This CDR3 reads CASSRDRVDTEAFF. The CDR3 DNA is TGTGCCAGCAGCCGGGACAGGGTCGACACTGAAGCTTTCTTT.